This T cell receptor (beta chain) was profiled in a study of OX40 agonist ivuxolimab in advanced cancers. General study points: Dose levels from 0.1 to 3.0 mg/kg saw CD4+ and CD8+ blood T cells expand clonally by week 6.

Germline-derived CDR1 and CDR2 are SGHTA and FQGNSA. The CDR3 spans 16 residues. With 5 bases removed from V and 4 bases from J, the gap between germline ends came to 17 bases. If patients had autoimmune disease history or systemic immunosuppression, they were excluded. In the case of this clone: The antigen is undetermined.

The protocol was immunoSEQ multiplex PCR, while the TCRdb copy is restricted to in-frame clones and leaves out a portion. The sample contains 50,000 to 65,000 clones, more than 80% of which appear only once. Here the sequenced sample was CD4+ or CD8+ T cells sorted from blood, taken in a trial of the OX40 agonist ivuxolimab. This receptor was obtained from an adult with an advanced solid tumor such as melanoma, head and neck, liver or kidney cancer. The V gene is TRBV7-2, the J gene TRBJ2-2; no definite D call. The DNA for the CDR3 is TGTGCCAGCAGCCCAAGACAATTAACTCGCACCGGGGAGCTGTTTTTT. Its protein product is CASSPRQLTRTGELFF.